This section outlines one TCR beta chain sequence together with its context. CDR3 size: 16 residues. Looked up from germline, CDR1 is LGHNA and CDR2 is YSLEER. Trimming removed 0 bases at V and 7 bases at J, with 16 bases between. The record originates from a study of technical replicates of blood from a handful of donors. TCRdb's table, derived via immunoSEQ multiplex PCR, lists solely in-frame clones and lacks some. The table shows 100,000 or so clones, with almost 97% occurring only once. The rearrangement uses TRBV4-3 and TRBJ2-1; TRBD1 is a possible D gene (6 bases). The sequence was collected from a human donor in good health. Material: T cells isolated from PBMCs. CDR3 residues: CASSQDRGSTGNEQFF. The DNA for the CDR3 is TGCGCCAGCAGCCAAGATAGGGGGTCGACGGGAAATGAGCAGTTCTTC.